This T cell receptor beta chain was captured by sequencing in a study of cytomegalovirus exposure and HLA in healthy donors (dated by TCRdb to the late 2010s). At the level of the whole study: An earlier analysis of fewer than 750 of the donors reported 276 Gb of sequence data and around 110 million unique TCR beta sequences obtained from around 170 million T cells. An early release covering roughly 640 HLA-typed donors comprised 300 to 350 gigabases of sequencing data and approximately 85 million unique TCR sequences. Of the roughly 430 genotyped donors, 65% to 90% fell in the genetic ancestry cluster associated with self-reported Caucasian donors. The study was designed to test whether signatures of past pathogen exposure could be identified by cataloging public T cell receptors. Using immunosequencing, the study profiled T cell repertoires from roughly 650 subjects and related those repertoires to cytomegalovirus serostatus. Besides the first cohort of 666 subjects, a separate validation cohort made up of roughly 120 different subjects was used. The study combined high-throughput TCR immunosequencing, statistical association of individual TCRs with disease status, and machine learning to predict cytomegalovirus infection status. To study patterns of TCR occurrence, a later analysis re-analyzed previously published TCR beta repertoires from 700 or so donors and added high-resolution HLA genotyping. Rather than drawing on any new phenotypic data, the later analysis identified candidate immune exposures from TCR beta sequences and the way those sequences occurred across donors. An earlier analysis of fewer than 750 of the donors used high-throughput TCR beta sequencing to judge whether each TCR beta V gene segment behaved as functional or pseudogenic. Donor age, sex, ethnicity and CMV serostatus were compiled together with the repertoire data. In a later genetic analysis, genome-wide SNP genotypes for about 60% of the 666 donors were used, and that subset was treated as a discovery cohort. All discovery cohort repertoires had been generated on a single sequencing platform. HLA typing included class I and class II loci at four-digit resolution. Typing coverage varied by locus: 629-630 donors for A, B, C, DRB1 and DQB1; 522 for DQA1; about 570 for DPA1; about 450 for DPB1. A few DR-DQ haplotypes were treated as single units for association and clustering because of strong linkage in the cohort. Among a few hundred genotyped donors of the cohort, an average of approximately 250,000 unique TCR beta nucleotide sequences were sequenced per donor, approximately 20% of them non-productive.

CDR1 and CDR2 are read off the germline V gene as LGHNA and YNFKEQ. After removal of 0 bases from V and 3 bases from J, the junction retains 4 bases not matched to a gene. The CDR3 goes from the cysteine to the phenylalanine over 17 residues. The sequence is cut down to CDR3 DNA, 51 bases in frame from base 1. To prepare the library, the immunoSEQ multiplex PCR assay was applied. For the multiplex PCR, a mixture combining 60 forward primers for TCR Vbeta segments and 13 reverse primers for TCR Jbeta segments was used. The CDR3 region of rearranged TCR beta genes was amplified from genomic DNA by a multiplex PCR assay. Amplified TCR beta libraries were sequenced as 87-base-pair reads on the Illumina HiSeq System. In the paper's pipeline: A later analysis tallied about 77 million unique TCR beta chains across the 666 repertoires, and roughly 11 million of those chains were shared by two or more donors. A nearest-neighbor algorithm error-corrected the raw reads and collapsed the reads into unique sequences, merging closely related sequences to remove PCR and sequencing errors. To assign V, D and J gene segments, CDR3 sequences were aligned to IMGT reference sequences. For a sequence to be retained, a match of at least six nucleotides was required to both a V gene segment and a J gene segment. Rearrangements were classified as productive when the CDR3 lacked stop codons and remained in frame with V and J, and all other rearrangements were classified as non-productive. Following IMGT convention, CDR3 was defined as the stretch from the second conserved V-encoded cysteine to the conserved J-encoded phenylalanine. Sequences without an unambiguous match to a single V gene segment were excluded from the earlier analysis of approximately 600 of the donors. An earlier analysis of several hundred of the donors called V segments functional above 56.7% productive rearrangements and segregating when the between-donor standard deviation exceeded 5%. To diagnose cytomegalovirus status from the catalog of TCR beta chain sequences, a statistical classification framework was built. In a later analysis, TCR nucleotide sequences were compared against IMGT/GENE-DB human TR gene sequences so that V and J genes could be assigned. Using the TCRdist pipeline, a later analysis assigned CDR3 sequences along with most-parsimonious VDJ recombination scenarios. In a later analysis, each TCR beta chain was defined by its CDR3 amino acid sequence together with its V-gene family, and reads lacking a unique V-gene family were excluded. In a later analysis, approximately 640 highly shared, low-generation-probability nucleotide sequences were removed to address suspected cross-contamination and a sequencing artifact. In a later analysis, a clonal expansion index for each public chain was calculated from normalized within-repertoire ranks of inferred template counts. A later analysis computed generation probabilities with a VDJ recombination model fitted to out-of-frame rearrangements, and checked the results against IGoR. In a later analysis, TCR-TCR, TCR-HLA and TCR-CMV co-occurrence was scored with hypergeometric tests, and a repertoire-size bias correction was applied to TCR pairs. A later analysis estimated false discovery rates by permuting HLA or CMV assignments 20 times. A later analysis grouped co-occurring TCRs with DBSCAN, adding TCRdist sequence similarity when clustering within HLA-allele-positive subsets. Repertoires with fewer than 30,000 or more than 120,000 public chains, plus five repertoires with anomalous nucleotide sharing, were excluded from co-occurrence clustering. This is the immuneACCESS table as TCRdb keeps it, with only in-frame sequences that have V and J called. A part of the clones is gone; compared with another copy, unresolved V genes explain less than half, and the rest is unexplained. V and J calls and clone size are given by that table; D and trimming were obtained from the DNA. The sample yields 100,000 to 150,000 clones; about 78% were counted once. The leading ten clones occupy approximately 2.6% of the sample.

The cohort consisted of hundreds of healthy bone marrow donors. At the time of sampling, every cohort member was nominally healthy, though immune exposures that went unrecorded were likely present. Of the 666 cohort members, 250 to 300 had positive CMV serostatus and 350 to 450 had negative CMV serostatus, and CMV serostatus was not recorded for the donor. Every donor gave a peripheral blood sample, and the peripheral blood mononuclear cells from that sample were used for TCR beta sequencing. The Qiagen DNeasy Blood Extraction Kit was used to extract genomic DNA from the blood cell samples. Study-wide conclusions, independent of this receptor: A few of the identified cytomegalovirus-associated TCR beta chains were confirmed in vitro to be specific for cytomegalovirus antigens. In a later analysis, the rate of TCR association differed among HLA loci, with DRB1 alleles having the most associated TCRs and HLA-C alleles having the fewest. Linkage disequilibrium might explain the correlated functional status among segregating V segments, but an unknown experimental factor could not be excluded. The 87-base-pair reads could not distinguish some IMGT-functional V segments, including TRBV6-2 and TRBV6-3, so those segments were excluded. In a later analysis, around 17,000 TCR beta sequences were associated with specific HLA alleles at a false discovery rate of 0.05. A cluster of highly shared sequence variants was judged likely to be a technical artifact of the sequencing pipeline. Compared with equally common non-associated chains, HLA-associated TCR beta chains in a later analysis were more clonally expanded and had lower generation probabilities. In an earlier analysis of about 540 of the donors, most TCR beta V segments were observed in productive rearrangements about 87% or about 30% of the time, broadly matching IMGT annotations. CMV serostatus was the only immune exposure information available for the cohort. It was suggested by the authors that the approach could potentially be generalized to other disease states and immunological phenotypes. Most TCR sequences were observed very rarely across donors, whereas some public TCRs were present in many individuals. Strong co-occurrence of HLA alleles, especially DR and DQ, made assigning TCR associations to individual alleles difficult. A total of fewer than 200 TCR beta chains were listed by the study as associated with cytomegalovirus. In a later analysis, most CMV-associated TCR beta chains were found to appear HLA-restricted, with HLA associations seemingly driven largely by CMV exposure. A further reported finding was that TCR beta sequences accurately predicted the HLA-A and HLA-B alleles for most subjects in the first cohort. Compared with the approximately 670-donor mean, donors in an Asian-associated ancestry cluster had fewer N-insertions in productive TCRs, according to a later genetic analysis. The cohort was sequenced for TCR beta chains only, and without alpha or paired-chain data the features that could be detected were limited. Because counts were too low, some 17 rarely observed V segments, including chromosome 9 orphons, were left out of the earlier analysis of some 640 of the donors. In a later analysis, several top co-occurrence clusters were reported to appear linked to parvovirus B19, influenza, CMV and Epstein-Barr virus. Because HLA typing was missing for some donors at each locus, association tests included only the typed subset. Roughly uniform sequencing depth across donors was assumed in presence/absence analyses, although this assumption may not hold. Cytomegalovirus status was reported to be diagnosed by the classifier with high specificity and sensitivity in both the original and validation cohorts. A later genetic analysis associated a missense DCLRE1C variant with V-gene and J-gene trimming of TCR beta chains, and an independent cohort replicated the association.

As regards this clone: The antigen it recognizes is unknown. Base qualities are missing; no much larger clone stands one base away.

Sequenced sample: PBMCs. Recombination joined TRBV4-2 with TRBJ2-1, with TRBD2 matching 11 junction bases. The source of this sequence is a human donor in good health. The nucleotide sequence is TGTGCCAGCAGCCAAGAAACTAGCGGGGGTTACTACAATGAGCAGTTCTTC. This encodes CASSQETSGGYYNEQFF.